The 4 T cell receptor beta chains below all came from one sample that was sequenced in a study of blood T cell repertoires in COVID-19. The method was immunoSEQ multiplex PCR; TCRdb's version includes in-frame clones alone and lacks a portion of them. The sample has 150,000 to 170,000 clones, roughly 78% seen once. The specimen sequenced was peripheral blood. These receptors were collected from an elderly man with acute or convalescent COVID-19.

The genes are TRBV5-8 and TRBJ2-5; D not certain. The V gene's germline CDR1 is SGHTS and CDR2 YDEGEE. V gave up 0 bases and J gave up 1 base, with 19 bases separating them. This CDR3 has 18 amino acids. The CDR3, as DNA: TGTGCCAGCAGCTTGGGAGCGTTCGGGTCAAAATCCCAAGAGACCCAGTACTTC. Its protein is CASSLGAFGSKSQETQYF. The variable domain in full, with the rest retrieved from reference TRBV5-8 and TRBJ2-5, is EAGVTQSPTHLIKTRGQQATLRCSPISGHTSVYWYQQALGLGLQFLLWYDEGEERNRGNFPPRFSGRQFPNYSSELNVNALELEDSALYLCASSLGAFGSKSQETQYFGPGTRLLVL.

The chain is built from TRBV7-3 and TRBJ2-7; 11 bases match TRBD2. Looked up from germline, CDR1 is SGHTA and CDR2 is FQGTGA. Trimming cost V 5 bases and J 0 bases; bases outside gene matches: 6. This CDR3 comprises 16 residues. CDR3 amino acids: CASSISSGGSSYEQYF. CDR3 nucleotides: TGTGCCAGCAGCATCTCTAGCGGGGGGAGCTCCTACGAGCAGTACTTC.

This rearrangement joins TRBV27 to TRBJ2-7; D remains ambiguous. Trimming shortened V by 2 bases and J by 11 bases, and 16 bases separated the two germline ends. The CDR3 covers 13 residues. The V gene's germline CDR1 is MNHEY and CDR2 SMNVEV (reference sequence). CDR3 nucleotides: TGTGCCAGCAGTTTAATGAGAGAGGCCACGGAGTACTTC. Amino acids: CASSLMREATEYF.

The chain couples TRBV30 to TRBJ2-5, with 8 bases fitting TRBD2. The CDR3 length is 14 residues. The germline V gene has CDR1 GTSNPN and CDR2 SVGIG (reference sequence). With V trimmed by 8 bases and J by 5 bases, 13 bases remained unmatched. CDR3 in DNA: TGTGCCGGACGGGGGGGTCGGGCATGGGAGACCCAGTACTTC. Protein product: CAGRGGRAWETQYF.